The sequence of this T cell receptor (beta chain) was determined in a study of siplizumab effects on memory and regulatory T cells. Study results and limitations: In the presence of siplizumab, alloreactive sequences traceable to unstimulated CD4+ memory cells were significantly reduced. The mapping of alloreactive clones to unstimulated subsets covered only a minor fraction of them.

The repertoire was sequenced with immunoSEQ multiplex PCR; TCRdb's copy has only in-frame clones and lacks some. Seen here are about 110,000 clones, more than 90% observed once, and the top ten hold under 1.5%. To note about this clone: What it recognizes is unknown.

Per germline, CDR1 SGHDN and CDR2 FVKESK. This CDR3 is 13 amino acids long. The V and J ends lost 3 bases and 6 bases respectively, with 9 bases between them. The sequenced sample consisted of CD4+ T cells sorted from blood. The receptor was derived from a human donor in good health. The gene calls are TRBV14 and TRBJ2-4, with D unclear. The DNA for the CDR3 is TGTGCCAGCAGCCAGGCCGACTCAAACATTCAGTACTTC. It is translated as CASSQADSNIQYF. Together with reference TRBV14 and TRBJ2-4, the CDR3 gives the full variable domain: EAGVTQFPSHSVIEKGQTVTLRCDPISGHDNLYWYRRVMGKEIKFLLHFVKESKQDESGMPNNRFLAERTGGTYSTLKVQPAELEDSGVYFCASSQADSNIQYFGAGTRLSVL.